These 20 T cell receptor beta chains were all obtained from the same sample, sequenced in a study of radiotherapy plus CTLA-4 blockade in lung cancer. Profiling relied on immunoSEQ multiplex PCR, and the TCRdb table lists in-frame clones only, not all of them. Altogether about 56,000 clones are present, roughly 80% being singletons, with the ten largest covering roughly 17%. The sample here was peripheral blood, taken from a patient treated with radiotherapy plus ipilimumab. All receptors come from a human donor with non-small cell lung cancer who had a complete response to radiotherapy plus ipilimumab.

The gene calls are TRBV19 and TRBJ1-5, with 7 bases lining up with TRBD1. Germline V CDR1 and CDR2: LNHDA, SQIVND (reference sequence). V shed 7 bases, J shed 1 base, and the junction held 4 bases outside the gene matches. The CDR3 is 14 residues long. The CDR3: CASMYRGSNQPQHF. The CDR3, as DNA: TGTGCCAGTATGTACAGGGGAAGCAATCAGCCCCAGCATTTT.

In DNA, the CDR3 is TGCGCCAGCAGCTTCCGGACAGATACGCAGTATTTT. Residues: CASSFRTDTQYF. The V gene is TRBV5-1, the J gene TRBJ2-3; no reliable D call. Germline CDR1 SGHRS, CDR2 YFSETQ. The CDR3 consists of 12 residues. The V gene lost 2 bases and the J gene lost 3 bases, with 4 bases spanning the gap.

This clone was counted a few times. V usage is TRBV10-3 and J usage is TRBJ1-3; D possibly corresponds to TRBD1 (5 bases). Germline V gives CDR1 ENHRY, CDR2 SYGVKD. This CDR3 has 14 residues. V lost 6 bases and J lost 4, with 13 bases in between. DNA for the CDR3: TGTGCCATCAGAAGTGACAGAAAAGGAAACACCATATATTTT. Protein: CAIRSDRKGNTIYF.

This clone has only one observation. This rearrangement joins TRBV7-8 to TRBJ1-5; maybe TRBD1 (5 bases). Germline V CDR1 and CDR2: SGHVS, FQNEAQ. V lost 3 bases and J lost 1, with 13 bases in between. The CDR3 sequence is 16 residues long. As DNA, the CDR3 is TGTGCCAGCAGCTTGGTTACAGGCGTAAGCAATCAGCCCCAGCATTTT. Its protein is CASSLVTGVSNQPQHF.

The V and J genes are TRBV4-3 and TRBJ1-1; D possibly corresponds to TRBD1 (6 bases). The V end lost 0 bases, the J end lost 6 bases, and 17 bases lay between the germline ends. The CDR3 consists of 16 residues. Germline V gene lookup returns CDR1 LGHNA and CDR2 YSLEER. The CDR3 loop reads CASSQDWRGGGAEAFF. The CDR3 bases are TGCGCCAGCAGCCAAGATTGGCGGGGAGGGGGAGCTGAAGCTTTCTTT.

V usage is TRBV6-5 and J usage is TRBJ1-1; 7 bases are a match to TRBD1. The CDR3 loop spans 15 amino acids. The germline V gene encodes CDR1 MNHEY and CDR2 SVGAGI. The V and J ends lost 2 bases and 3 bases, in that order; junction bases with no gene match: 6. CDR3 protein: CASSYPRQGYTEAFF. CDR3 nucleotide sequence: TGTGCCAGCAGTTACCCCCGACAGGGCTACACTGAAGCTTTCTTT.

The chain couples TRBV5-3 to TRBJ2-7; the match to TRBD2 covers 10 bases. TRBV5-3 is reported as an ORF; its role is uncertain. There are 15 residues in the CDR3. V trimming: 1 base; J trimming: 4 bases; junction bases outside the gene matches: 5. In DNA form, the CDR3 reads TGTGCCAGAAGCTTGCTTCTAGCGGGAGATTACGAGCAGTACGTC. It yields the protein CARSLLLAGDYEQYV.

The chain employs TRBV6-5 and TRBJ2-5, with no clear D. The CDR3 runs 13 residues. Germline V gene data show CDR1 as MNHEY and CDR2 as SVGAGI. The V and J ends lost 6 bases and 1 base respectively, with 9 bases between them. CDR3 DNA sequence: TGTGCCAGCAGCCGTATTGTCCAAGAGACCCAGTACTTC. Translation: CASSRIVQETQYF.

This chain links TRBV7-2 with TRBJ2-7; 11 bases fit TRBD1. Germline assignment: CDR1 SGHTA and CDR2 FQGNSA. V gave up 8 bases and J gave up 2 bases; unmatched junction bases: 5. This CDR3 comprises 14 residues. This CDR3 is CASQWGQGAYEQYF. The CDR3, as DNA: TGTGCCAGCCAATGGGGACAGGGGGCCTACGAGCAGTACTTC.

A word on this clone: The junction departs from germline at one end; a sequencing error may be responsible. This chain connects TRBV19 to TRBJ1-3; 7 nucleotides match TRBD1. CDR3 size: 16 residues. Per the germline V gene, CDR1 is LNHDA and CDR2 is SQIVND (reference sequence). The chain's CDR3 is CASSLTTGSSGNTTYF. The DNA of the CDR3 is TGTGCCAGTAGTCTGACGACAGGGAGCTCTGGAAACACCACATATTTT.

V is TRBV2 and J is TRBJ1-5; D is uncertain. V dropped 0 bases and J dropped 9 bases, with 9 bases sitting between them. The CDR3 is 13 residues long. Germline lookup yields CDR1 SNHLY and CDR2 FYNNEI. The CDR3 DNA reads as TGTGCCAGCAGTGAAGCGCACAGAACGCCCCAGCATTTT. It yields the protein CASSEAHRTPQHF.

V and J are TRBV5-1 and TRBJ1-1; TRBD1 matches at 10 bases. There are 17 residues in the CDR3. V was pared by 3 bases and J by 0 bases, with 8 bases of the junction left unmatched. Looked up from germline, CDR1 is SGHRS and CDR2 is YFSETQ. CDR3 sequence: CASSSRTGGLLNTEAFF. Written as DNA, the CDR3 is TGCGCCAGCAGCTCTAGGACAGGGGGTCTTTTGAACACTGAAGCTTTCTTT.

This chain links TRBV6-5 with TRBJ2-2; no definite D call. The CDR3 is 12 amino acids. In germline, CDR1 is MNHEY, CDR2 SVGAGI. V was trimmed by 2 bases and J by 6 bases, leaving 4 bases between them. The CDR3 is CASSYGAGELFF. The CDR3 nucleotides read TGTGCCAGCAGTTACGGAGCCGGGGAGCTGTTTTTT.

V usage is TRBV25-1 and J usage is TRBJ2-1, with 10 positions matching TRBD1. This CDR3 is 15 amino acids long. The J segment lost 7 bases and the V segment lost 6 bases, leaving 9 bases of the junction unmatched. Germline values: CDR1 MGHDK, CDR2 SYGVNS. CDR3 DNA: TGTGCCAGCAGCGATCCGGGACAGGGGAGGAATGAGCAGTTCTTC. Translation gives CASSDPGQGRNEQFF.

The J gene is TRBJ2-5, the V gene TRBV7-9; 11 bases are a match to TRBD2. This CDR3 region has 15 residues. Germline V gives CDR1 SEHNR, CDR2 FQNEAQ (reference sequence). The trim removed 1 base at V and 2 bases at J, leaving 0 bases unmatched. The CDR3 bases are TGTGCCAGCAGCTTAGGGACTAGCGGGCAAGAGACCCAGTACTTC. Its translation is CASSLGTSGQETQYF.

This clone has a handful of counts. This rearrangement joins TRBV23-1 to TRBJ2-7; 9 bases are shared with TRBD2. Being an ORF, TRBV23-1 has a function that is uncertain. The CDR3 covers 17 residues. V shed 7 bases and J 5 bases; nucleotides not matched to a gene: 18. The CDR3 DNA is TGCGCCAGCACGGGGCGGGAGGGCCTCGGAGTACTTGACGAGCAGTACGTC. Protein product: CASTGREGLGVLDEQYV.

The V and J genes are TRBV4-3 and TRBJ1-4, with 7 nucleotides matching TRBD1. The V gene's germline CDR1 is LGHNA and CDR2 YSLEER. The CDR3 contains 14 residues. The junction had 4 bases not matched to a gene; V was cut back by 3 bases and J by 6 bases. The CDR3 reads CASSQDRMDEKLFF. CDR3 bases: TGCGCCAGCAGCCAGGACAGGATGGATGAAAAACTGTTTTTT.

The chain employs TRBV9 and TRBJ2-7; TRBD1 matches at 7 bases. Germline V gene lookup returns CDR1 SGDLS and CDR2 YYNGEE. The CDR3 has 13 residues. V lost 9 bases and J lost 7; bases outside the gene matches: 13. CDR3 amino acids: CATKQGPCREQYF. In DNA, the CDR3 is TGTGCCACCAAACAGGGGCCATGTCGGGAGCAGTACTTC.

J is TRBJ1-1 and V is TRBV2, with D possibly TRBD1 on 6 matching bases. The ends were cut back, 7 bases at V and 2 bases at J, with 14 bases in the middle. Per germline, CDR1 SNHLY and CDR2 FYNNEI. The CDR3 sequence is 14 residues long. Here the CDR3 DNA reads TGTGCCAGCACGGCAATGGACAGTAACACTGAAGCTTTCTTT. Translation: CASTAMDSNTEAFF.

CDR3 in DNA: TGCGCCAGCAGCTCTTCCGGGACACAGAACACTGAAGCTTTCTTT. As protein: CASSSSGTQNTEAFF. The V and J genes are TRBV5-1 and TRBJ1-1, with a possible D match to TRBD1 (6 bases). Germline loops: CDR1 SGHRS, CDR2 YFSETQ. CDR3 length: 15 residues. V was shortened by 3 bases and J by 1 base, with 13 bases between the two germline ends.